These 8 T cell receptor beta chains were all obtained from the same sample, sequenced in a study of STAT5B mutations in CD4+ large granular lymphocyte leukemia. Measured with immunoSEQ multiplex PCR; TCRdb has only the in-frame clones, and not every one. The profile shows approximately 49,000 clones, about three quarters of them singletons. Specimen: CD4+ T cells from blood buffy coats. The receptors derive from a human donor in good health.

The CDR3 region has the DNA TGTGCCAGCAGCCAAGATCGGACGGCCTATGGCTACACCTTC. Encoded protein: CASSQDRTAYGYTF. The chain joins TRBV4-2 to TRBJ1-2; unclear D gene. The CDR3 contains 14 residues. V was pared by 0 bases and J by 4 bases, with 9 bases between. Germline CDR1 and CDR2: LGHNA and YNFKEQ.

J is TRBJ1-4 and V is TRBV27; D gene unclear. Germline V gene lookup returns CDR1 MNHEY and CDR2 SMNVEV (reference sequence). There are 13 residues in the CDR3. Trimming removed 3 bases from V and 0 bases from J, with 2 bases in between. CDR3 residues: CASSFTTNEKLFF. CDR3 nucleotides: TGTGCCAGCAGTTTCACAACTAATGAAAAACTGTTTTTT.

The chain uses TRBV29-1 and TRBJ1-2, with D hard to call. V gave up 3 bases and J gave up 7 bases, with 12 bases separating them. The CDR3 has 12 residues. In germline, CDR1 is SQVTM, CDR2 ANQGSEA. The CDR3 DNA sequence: TGCAGCGTTGAGTTGGATCCGGGTGGCTACACCTTC. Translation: CSVELDPGGYTF.

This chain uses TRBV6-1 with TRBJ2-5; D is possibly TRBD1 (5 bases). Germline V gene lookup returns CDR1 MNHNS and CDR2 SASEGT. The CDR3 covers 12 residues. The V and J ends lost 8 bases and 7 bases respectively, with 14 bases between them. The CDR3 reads CASVRVHGTQYF. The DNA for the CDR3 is TGTGCCAGCGTCAGGGTTCACGGGACCCAGTACTTC.

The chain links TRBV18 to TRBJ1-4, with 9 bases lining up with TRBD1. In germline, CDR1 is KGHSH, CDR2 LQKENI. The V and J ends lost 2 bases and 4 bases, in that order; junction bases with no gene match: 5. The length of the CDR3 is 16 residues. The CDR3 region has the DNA TGTGCCAGCTCACCAAACAGGGGGCAAAGTAATGAAAAACTGTTTTTT. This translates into CASSPNRGQSNEKLFF.

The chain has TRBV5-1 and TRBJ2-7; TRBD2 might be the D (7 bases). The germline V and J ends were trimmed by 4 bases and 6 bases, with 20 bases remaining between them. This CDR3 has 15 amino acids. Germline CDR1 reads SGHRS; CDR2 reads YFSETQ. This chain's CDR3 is CASSPSGGSSSEQYF. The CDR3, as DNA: TGCGCCAGCAGCCCTTCGGGGGGCAGTTCTTCCGAGCAGTACTTC. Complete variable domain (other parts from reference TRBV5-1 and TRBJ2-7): KAGVTQTPRYLIKTRGQQVTLSCSPISGHRSVSWYQQTPGQGLQFLFEYFSETQRNKGNFPGRFSGRQFSNSRSEMNVSTLELGDSALYLCASSPSGGSSSEQYFGPGTRLTVT.

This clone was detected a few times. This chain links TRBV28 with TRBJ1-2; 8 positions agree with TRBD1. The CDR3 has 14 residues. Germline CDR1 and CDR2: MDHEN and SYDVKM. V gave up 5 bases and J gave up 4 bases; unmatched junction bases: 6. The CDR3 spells CASSTPGQAYGYTF. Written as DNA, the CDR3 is TGTGCCAGCAGTACTCCGGGACAGGCCTATGGCTACACCTTC.

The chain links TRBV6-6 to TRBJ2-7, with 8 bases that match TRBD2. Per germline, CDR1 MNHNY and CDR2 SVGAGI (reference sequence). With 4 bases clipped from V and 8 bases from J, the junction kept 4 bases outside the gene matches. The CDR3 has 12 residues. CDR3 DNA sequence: TGTGCCAGCAGTTCGGGGGGGGGCAAGCAGTACGTC. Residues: CASSSGGGKQYV.